A single sample is the source of the 26 T cell receptor beta chains below, sequenced in a study of early T cells in non-severe SARS-CoV-2 infection. TCRdb reprocessed the 5' RACE reads with MiXCR, giving one entry per CDR3 protein. The sample lists about 70,000 distinct CDR3 sequences, 4.6% occurring once. The sequencing here drew on whole blood, taken at baseline. The receptors were gathered from an adult who was a healthcare worker with PCR-confirmed SARS-CoV-2 infection or an uninfected control (not recorded which). The donor label of this sample is uncertain.

The rearrangement uses TRBV2 and TRBJ2-1, with D maybe TRBD2 (6 bases). The V gene's germline CDR1 is SNHLY and CDR2 FYNNEI. The CDR3 totals 15 residues. V was cut by 1 base and J by 3 bases, with 10 bases left in between. Here the CDR3 DNA reads TGTGCCAGCAGTGAAGTAAGCGGGCACTACAATGAGCAGTTCTTC. Translated: CASSEVSGHYNEQFF.

This clonotype turned up a few times. The V and J genes are TRBV18 and TRBJ1-1, with D perhaps matching TRBD1 (5 bases). This CDR3 is built from 16 residues. Per germline, CDR1 KGHSH and CDR2 LQKENI. V was clipped by 3 bases and J by 1 base, with 15 bases between them. CDR3 DNA sequence: TGTGCCAGCTCACCGTCGTCAGAGGGGTGGAACACTGAAGCTTTCTTT. The encoded protein is CASSPSSEGWNTEAFF.

This clonotype was observed a few times. The chain links TRBV28 to TRBJ2-1; D is possibly TRBD2 (5 bases). The germline CDR1 and CDR2 sequences are MDHEN and SYDVKM. Trimming took off 9 bases at V and 0 bases at J, with 12 bases between the two ends. This CDR3 has 14 residues. The CDR3 nucleotides read TGTGCCAGTAAACGAGGGAGCTCCTACAATGAGCAGTTCTTC. The encoded protein is CASKRGSSYNEQFF.

J is TRBJ1-1 and V is TRBV6-6; D call uncertain. Germline CDR1 is MNHNY and CDR2 is SVGAGI (reference sequence). This CDR3 is 13 amino acids long. V was cut by 6 bases and J by 0 bases, with 8 bases left in between. The CDR3 region is CASSPGMNTEAFF. CDR3 sequence (DNA): TGTGCCAGCAGCCCCGGGATGAACACTGAAGCTTTCTTT.

This clonotype was detected only a few times. The V gene is TRBV7-8, the J gene TRBJ2-1, with D perhaps TRBD1 (6 bases). V was shortened by 5 bases and J by 3 bases, with 14 bases between the two germline ends. Germline CDR1 SGHVS, CDR2 FQNEAQ. The CDR3 consists of 15 residues. The CDR3 sequence is CASSQRQVLYNEQFF. The DNA for the CDR3 is TGTGCCAGCAGCCAAAGACAGGTGCTCTACAATGAGCAGTTCTTC.

Ten or more counts support this clonotype. J is TRBJ2-1 and V is TRBV6-5, with a weak D call TRBD1 (6 bases). V shed 6 bases and J shed 1 base, with 7 bases lying between them. The CDR3 loop spans 13 amino acids. Looked up from germline, CDR1 is MNHEY and CDR2 is SVGAGI. The CDR3 is CASRDSSYNEQFF. DNA of the CDR3: TGTGCCAGCAGGGACAGTTCCTACAATGAGCAGTTCTTC.

This clonotype came up many times. V usage is TRBV11-2 and J usage is TRBJ2-5; D is ambiguous. The length of the CDR3 is 14 residues. The ends were cut back, 0 bases at V and 7 bases at J, with 12 bases in the middle. CDR1 and CDR2 (germline): SGHAT, FQNNGV. The CDR3 nucleotides read TGTGCCAGCAGCTTAGATCCGGCAGTTGCGACCCAGTACTTC. It encodes CASSLDPAVATQYF.

This clonotype was detected a few times. J is TRBJ2-4 and V is TRBV12-3 or TRBV12-4; TRBD1 is a possible D gene (6 bases). V gave up 6 bases and J gave up 9 bases, with 9 bases separating them. The CDR3 totals 11 residues. The CDR3 bases are TGTGCCAGCAGATCAGGGGTCATTCAGTACTTC. Residues: CASRSGVIQYF.

The chain couples TRBV5-8 to TRBJ2-3; D remains ambiguous. The germline V gene has CDR1 SGHTS and CDR2 YDEGEE. The CDR3 totals 16 residues. The V and J ends lost 0 bases and 6 bases respectively, with 17 bases between them. In nucleotides, the CDR3 is TGTGCCAGCAGCTTGGCAGGCCAGATAACGTGGGATACGCAGTATTTT. It codes for CASSLAGQITWDTQYF. The full variable domain, with the rest looked up from reference TRBV5-8 and TRBJ2-3, is EAGVTQSPTHLIKTRGQQATLRCSPISGHTSVYWYQQALGLGLQFLLWYDEGEERNRGNFPPRFSGRQFPNYSSELNVNALELEDSALYLCASSLAGQITWDTQYFGPGTRLTVL.

This clonotype was counted ten times or more. This chain uses TRBV5-1 with TRBJ2-6; D is ambiguous. Deletions cut 6 bases from V and 1 base from J, with 5 bases between. This CDR3 comprises 13 residues. CDR1 SGHRS and CDR2 YFSETQ come from the germline V gene. In DNA form, the CDR3 reads TGCGCCAGCAAAAGTTCTGGGGCCAACGTCCTGACTTTC. Amino acid sequence: CASKSSGANVLTF.

This clonotype showed up just a few times. This sequence joins TRBV7-9 and TRBJ2-2; D is perhaps TRBD1 (6 bases). V lost 5 bases and J lost 3, with 13 bases in between. CDR3 length: 15 residues. The germline gives CDR1 SEHNR, CDR2 FQNEAQ (reference sequence). CDR3 nucleotide sequence: TGTGCCAGCAGCCCGCGGACAGAATACACCGGGGAGCTGTTTTTT. Residues: CASSPRTEYTGELFF.

This clonotype was seen repeatedly, ten times or more. V gene TRBV7-2 combines with J gene TRBJ2-3, with 9 bases fitting TRBD2. Unmatched junction bases numbered 16, after V lost 7 bases and J lost 14 bases. In germline, CDR1 is SGHTA, CDR2 FQGNSA. This CDR3 is built from 14 residues. Written as DNA, the CDR3 is TGTGCCAGCACCCTAGCGGGCGGGGGGGCCTATCCGTATTTT. Its translation is CASTLAGGGAYPYF.

The DNA of the CDR3 is TGTGCCAGCAGTTACTCGAAAGCAGAAGCTTTCTTT. Translation: CASSYSKAEAFF. The chain carries TRBV6-5 and TRBJ1-1, with unresolved D. Germline CDR1 MNHEY, CDR2 SVGAGI. V was pared by 0 bases and J by 8 bases, with 7 bases between. This CDR3 has 12 residues.

This clonotype has at least ten counts. The V call is TRBV28, the J call TRBJ2-5; 12 bases align to TRBD2. CDR1 and CDR2 (germline): MDHEN, SYDVKM. The V segment lost 3 bases and the J segment 5 bases; nucleotides outside the gene matches: 4. CDR3 length equals 15 residues. CDR3 loop: CASSFLAGGQETQYF. Here the CDR3 DNA reads TGTGCCAGCAGTTTTCTAGCGGGGGGGCAGGAGACCCAGTACTTC.

The sample holds a few counts of this clonotype. This sequence joins TRBV5-1 and TRBJ2-7, with 7 bases aligning to TRBD1. V gave up 5 bases and J gave up 5 bases; unmatched junction bases: 10. The CDR3 has 14 residues. The germline V gene has CDR1 SGHRS and CDR2 YFSETQ. CDR3 nucleotides: TGCGCCAGCAGGAAAGGACAGGCGATTGACGAGCAGTACTTC. It codes for CASRKGQAIDEQYF.

This clonotype has more than one count but fewer than ten. The chain links TRBV3-1 to TRBJ2-3; 7 bases align to TRBD1. CDR3 length equals 16 residues. V shed 4 bases and J 2 bases; nucleotides not matched to a gene: 9. CDR1 is LGHDT and CDR2 is YNNKEL in the germline V gene (reference sequence). The CDR3 here is CASSRGQRPYTDTQYF. In DNA form, the CDR3 reads TGTGCCAGCAGCCGGGGACAGAGGCCCTACACAGATACGCAGTATTTT.

This clonotype was seen a few times. The rearrangement uses TRBV15 and TRBJ2-1, with D maybe TRBD2 (5 bases). The CDR3 loop spans 14 amino acids. CDR1 is LNHNV and CDR2 is YYDKDF in the germline V gene (reference sequence). Trimming cost V 1 base and J 8 bases, with 12 bases left between them. CDR3 nucleotide sequence: TGTGCCACCAGCAGAGGCGGGTACGGTGATGAGCAGTTCTTC. Translated: CATSRGGYGDEQFF.

In its sample, this clonotype was seen a few times. V gene TRBV19 combines with J gene TRBJ2-5, with 9 bases aligning to TRBD1. Trimming at V came to 6 bases and at J to 5 bases, leaving 7 bases not matched to a gene. The germline CDR1 and CDR2 sequences are LNHDA and SQIVND (reference sequence). The CDR3 totals 14 residues. The CDR3 DNA reads TGTGCCAGTAGCCAAACAGGGGGCTCGGAGACCCAGTACTTC. It specifies CASSQTGGSETQYF.

In its sample, this clonotype was seen many times. This rearrangement joins TRBV12-3 or TRBV12-4 to TRBJ1-2, with D possibly matching TRBD1 (6 bases). V lost 9 bases and J 2 bases, leaving 13 bases between the germline ends. This CDR3 is built from 13 residues. This CDR3 is CASTGFNNYGYTF. CDR3 DNA: TGTGCCAGTACAGGGTTTAACAACTATGGCTACACCTTC.

This clonotype was detected many times. The chain uses TRBV5-7 and TRBJ1-5; maybe TRBD1 (5 bases). TRBV5-7 is sorted into the ORF group, with uncertain function. V dropped 4 bases and J dropped 5 bases, with 19 bases sitting between them. The CDR3 contains 16 residues. The CDR3 loop reads CASSLCGGGTDQPQHF. The CDR3, as DNA: TGTGCCAGCAGCCTCTGCGGGGGAGGAACGGATCAGCCCCAGCATTTT.

The gene calls are TRBV2 and TRBJ1-1, with 8 bases aligning to TRBD1. Germline assignment: CDR1 SNHLY and CDR2 FYNNEI. The V gene end was trimmed by 7 bases and the J gene end by 1 base; junction bases not matched to a gene: 5. This CDR3 spans 14 amino acids. The CDR3 loop is CASTWGQANTEAFF. DNA for the CDR3: TGTGCCAGCACTTGGGGACAGGCGAACACTGAAGCTTTCTTT.

There are many counts of this clonotype. The gene calls are TRBV11-2 and TRBJ1-1; D gene uncertain. This CDR3 spans 15 amino acids. In germline, CDR1 is SGHAT, CDR2 FQNNGV. Trimming cost V 5 bases and J 1 base, with 14 bases left between them. The CDR3 sequence is CASSPSPTGNTEAFF. CDR3 DNA: TGTGCCAGCAGCCCCAGCCCCACGGGGAACACTGAAGCTTTCTTT.

Ten or more counts support this clonotype. The rearrangement uses TRBV11-2 and TRBJ2-6; 7 positions agree with TRBD2. The CDR3 is 17 amino acids. Germline CDR1 SGHAT, CDR2 FQNNGV. V lost 0 bases to trimming and J lost 4 bases; unmatched junction nucleotides: 6. The CDR3 DNA reads TGTGCCAGCAGCTTAGATTTAGCGGGCGACGGGGCCAACGTCCTGACTTTC. Its protein is CASSLDLAGDGANVLTF. Full variable domain (outside the CDR3, taken from reference TRBV11-2 and TRBJ2-6): EAGVAQSPRYKIIEKRQSVAFWCNPISGHATLYWYQQILGQGPKLLIQFQNNGVVDDSQLPKDRFSAERLKGVDSTLKIQPAKLEDSAVYLCASSLDLAGDGANVLTFGAGSRLTVL.

This clonotype was recorded at least ten times. CDR3 residues: CASSPGQGVYEQYF. The CDR3 nucleotides read TGTGCCAGCTCACCAGGACAGGGGGTCTACGAGCAGTACTTC. The V and J genes are TRBV18 and TRBJ2-7; 10 bases align to TRBD1. This CDR3 is 14 amino acids long. J lost 3 bases, V lost 2 bases, and 1 base had no gene match. Germline values: CDR1 KGHSH, CDR2 LQKENI.

V is TRBV6-5 and J is TRBJ2-2; perhaps TRBD1 as D (6 bases). The V gene's germline CDR1 is MNHEY and CDR2 SVGAGI. Deletions cut 5 bases from V and 6 bases from J, with 13 bases between. There are 14 residues in the CDR3. The CDR3 region has the DNA TGTGCCAGCAGTGAACAGGGTAACGCCGGGGAGCTGTTTTTT. Translation: CASSEQGNAGELFF.

The chain uses TRBV6-2 or TRBV6-3 and TRBJ2-7; D is undetermined. The CDR3 is 12 residues long. Between the trimmed V and J ends, which lost 7 bases and 5 bases, there was a span of 12 bases. Germline-derived CDR1 and CDR2 are MNHEY and SVGEGT. CDR3 nucleotides: TGTGCCAGCACCCGCATGGGGAACGAGCAGTACTTC. This encodes CASTRMGNEQYF.